This is a list of T cell receptor beta chains from one sample in a study of cytomegalovirus exposure and HLA in healthy donors. Sequencing used immunoSEQ multiplex PCR; TCRdb keeps in-frame clones, though not all of them. Of about 160,000 clones listed, 80% are singletons. Sample: PBMCs. These receptors were obtained from a man aged 30 to 39 in good health and CMV-seronegative. CDR3s include the opening cysteine and the closing phenylalanine or tryptophan. Fields, in order: V gene, J gene, D gene, clone size, CDR3 DNA, CDR3 protein. The D gene is left open where the match is weak. Some rows have no size entry. The others give once, few or many, or a class for an expanded clone.

>TRBV21-1|TRBJ2-1|-|-
TGTGCCAGCAGCCAAGCCACAGCGGGAAGGGTGAGGAATGAGCAGTTCTTC
CASSQATAGRVRNEQFF
>TRBV12-5|TRBJ2-3|TRBD2|-
TGTGCTAGTGGTTTGGCCCTCGGGACTAGCGGCACAGATACGCAGTATTTT
CASGLALGTSGTDTQYF
>TRBV9|TRBJ1-3|-|-
TGTGCCAGCAGCGTAGGGTCAGACTCTGGAAACACCATATATTTT
CASSVGSDSGNTIYF
>TRBV9|TRBJ2-3|TRBD2|once
TGTGCCAGCAGCGTAGGGGCTAGCGGGGGGCTCACAGATACGCAGTATTTT
CASSVGASGGLTDTQYF
>TRBV19|TRBJ2-7|-|-
TGTGCCAGTAGCTGGACAGCATCCTACGAGCAGTACTTC
CASSWTASYEQYF
>TRBV11-2|TRBJ2-1|TRBD2|few
TGTGCCAGCAGACCGGCGGGGACTAGCGTCTACAATGAGCAGTTCTTC
CASRPAGTSVYNEQFF
>TRBV27|TRBJ2-7|TRBD1|-
TGTGCCAGCAGTTTGGGACAGGGGTTTTCCTACGAGCAGTACTTC
CASSLGQGFSYEQYF
>TRBV5-8|TRBJ1-2|-|-
TGTGCCAGCAGCTCTGGCAGGGGCGTCTATGGCTACACCTTC
CASSSGRGVYGYTF
>TRBV27|TRBJ1-2|TRBD1|-
TGTGCCAGCAGTTCAGCGGGACAGGAATATGGCTACACCTTC
CASSSAGQEYGYTF
>TRBV9|TRBJ2-1|TRBD2|-
TGTGCCAGCAGCGTAGACCGGCGGGGGGTCCGGGATGAGCAGTTCTTC
CASSVDRRGVRDEQFF
>TRBV7-9|TRBJ2-5|TRBD2|-
TGTTCCAGCAGCTCTGGGACTAGCGGGGGGGCGGGAGAGACCCAGTACTTC
CSSSSGTSGGAGETQYF
>TRBV5-1|TRBJ2-2|-|-
TGCGCCAGCAGCTTGGCCCCACAGGGTGGCACCGGGGAGCTGTTTTTT
CASSLAPQGGTGELFF
>TRBV9|TRBJ1-1|TRBD1|once
TGTGCCAGCAGCGTAGCGACAGGGGTGGGGACTGAAGCTTTCTTT
CASSVATGVGTEAFF
>TRBV7-2|TRBJ1-2|TRBD1|once
TGTGCCAGCAGCCCTACCCGGACAGGAAGTACCGGCTATGGCTACACCTTC
CASSPTRTGSTGYGYTF
>TRBV7-2|TRBJ2-3|TRBD2|-
TGTGCCAGCAGGCGACTAGCCGCAGATACGCAGTATTTT
CASRRLAADTQYF
>TRBV6-5|TRBJ2-7|-|-
TGTGCCAGCAGATCGCCGGGACTCTCCTACGAGCAGTACTTC
CASRSPGLSYEQYF
>TRBV7-2|TRBJ1-2|-|-
TGTGCCAGCAGCCCTTTGGGAGGGGACATGCACTATGGCTACACCTTC
CASSPLGGDMHYGYTF
>TRBV6-1|TRBJ1-1|-|-
TGTGCCAGCAGTACGGGGTACTTGAACACTGAAGCTTTCTTT
CASSTGYLNTEAFF
>TRBV6-5|TRBJ2-7|-|-
TGTGCCAGCAGTTACTCGACTAGGCGGAACGAGCAGTACTTC
CASSYSTRRNEQYF
>TRBV5-4|TRBJ2-6|-|once
TGTGCCAGCAGCCAACAGGGCTCTGGGGCCAACGTCCTGACTTTC
CASSQQGSGANVLTF
>TRBV29-1|TRBJ1-1|-|-
TGCAGCGTCTTCCAGGGGGAAGCTTTCTTT
CSVFQGEAFF
>TRBV21-1|TRBJ2-2|-|once
TGTGCCAGCTACGGGGGGGTCTTAGCGAACACCGGGGAGCTGTTTTTT
CASYGGVLANTGELFF
>TRBV7-6|TRBJ2-7|TRBD2|-
TGTGCCAGCAGCACTAGCGCGGGAGGGGGTGTCAAGTACTTC
CASSTSAGGGVKYF